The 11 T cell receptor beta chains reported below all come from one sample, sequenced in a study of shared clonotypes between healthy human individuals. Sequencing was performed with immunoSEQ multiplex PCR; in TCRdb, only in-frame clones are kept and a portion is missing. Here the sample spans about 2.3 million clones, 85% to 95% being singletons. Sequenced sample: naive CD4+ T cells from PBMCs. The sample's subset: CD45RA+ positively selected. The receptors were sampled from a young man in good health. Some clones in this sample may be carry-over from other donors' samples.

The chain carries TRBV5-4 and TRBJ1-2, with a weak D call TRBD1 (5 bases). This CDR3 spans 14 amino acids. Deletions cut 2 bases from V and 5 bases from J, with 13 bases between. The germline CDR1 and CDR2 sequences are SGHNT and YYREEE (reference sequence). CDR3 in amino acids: CASSFTGARYGYTF. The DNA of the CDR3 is TGTGCCAGCAGCTTTACAGGTGCTCGTTATGGCTACACCTTC. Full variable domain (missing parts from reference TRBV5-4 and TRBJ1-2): ETGVTQSPTHLIKTRGQQVTLRCSSQSGHNTVSWYQQALGQGPQFIFQYYREEENGRGNFPPRFSGLQFPNYSSELNVNALELDDSALYLCASSFTGARYGYTFGSGTRLTVV.

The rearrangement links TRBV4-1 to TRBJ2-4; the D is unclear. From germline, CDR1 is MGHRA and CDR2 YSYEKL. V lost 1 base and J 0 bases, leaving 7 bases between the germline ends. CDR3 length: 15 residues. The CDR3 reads CASSQVQLAKNIQYF. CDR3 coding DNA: TGCGCCAGCAGCCAAGTACAGTTAGCCAAAAACATTCAGTACTTC.

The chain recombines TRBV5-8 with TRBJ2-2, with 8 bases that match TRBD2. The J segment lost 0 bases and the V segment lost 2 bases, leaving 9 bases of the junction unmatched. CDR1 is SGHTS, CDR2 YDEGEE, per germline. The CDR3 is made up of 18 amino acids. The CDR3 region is CASSFLLGAGANTGELFF. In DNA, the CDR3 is TGTGCCAGCAGCTTCCTCCTCGGAGCGGGAGCGAACACCGGGGAGCTGTTTTTT.

CDR3 sequence reads: CASSVGRVSGRAWNEQFF. Written as DNA, the CDR3 is TGTGCCAGCAGCGTAGGTCGGGTTAGCGGGAGGGCCTGGAATGAGCAGTTCTTC. The rearrangement joins TRBV9 to TRBJ2-1; 11 positions match TRBD2. CDR1 and CDR2 (germline): SGDLS, YYNGEE. With V trimmed by 0 bases and J by 7 bases, 12 bases remained unmatched. The CDR3 consists of 18 residues.

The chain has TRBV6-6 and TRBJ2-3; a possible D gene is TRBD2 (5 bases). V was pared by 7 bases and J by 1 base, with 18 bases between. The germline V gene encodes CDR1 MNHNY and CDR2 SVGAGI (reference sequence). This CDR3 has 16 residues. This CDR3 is CASISGIFSRTDTQYF. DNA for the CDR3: TGTGCCAGCATCTCCGGGATCTTTTCTCGCACAGATACGCAGTATTTT.

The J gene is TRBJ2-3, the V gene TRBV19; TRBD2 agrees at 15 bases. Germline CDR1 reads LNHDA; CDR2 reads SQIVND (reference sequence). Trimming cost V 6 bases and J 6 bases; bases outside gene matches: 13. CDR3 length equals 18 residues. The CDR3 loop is CASSLRVGLAGGGDTQYF. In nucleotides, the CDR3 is TGTGCCAGTAGCCTACGGGTCGGACTAGCGGGAGGGGGGGATACGCAGTATTTT.

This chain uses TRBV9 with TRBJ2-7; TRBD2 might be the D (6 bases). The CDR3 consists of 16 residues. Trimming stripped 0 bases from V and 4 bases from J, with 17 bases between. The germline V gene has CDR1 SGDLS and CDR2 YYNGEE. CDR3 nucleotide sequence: TGTGCCAGCAGCGTAGCTGACGGGGGAGTGGGTTACGAGCAGTACTTC. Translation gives CASSVADGGVGYEQYF.

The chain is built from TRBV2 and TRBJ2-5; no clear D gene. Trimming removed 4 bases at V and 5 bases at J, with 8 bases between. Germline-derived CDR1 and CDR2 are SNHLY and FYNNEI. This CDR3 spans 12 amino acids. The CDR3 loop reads CASSVDKETQYF. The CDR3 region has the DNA TGTGCCAGCAGTGTCGATAAGGAGACCCAGTACTTC.

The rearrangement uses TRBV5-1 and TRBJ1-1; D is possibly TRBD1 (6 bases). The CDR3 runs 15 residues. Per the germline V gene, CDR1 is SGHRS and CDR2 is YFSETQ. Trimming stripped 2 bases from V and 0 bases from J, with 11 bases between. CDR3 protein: CASSLPGQVNTEAFF. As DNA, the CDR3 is TGCGCCAGCAGCTTACCGGGACAAGTGAACACTGAAGCTTTCTTT. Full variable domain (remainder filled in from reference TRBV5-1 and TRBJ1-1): KAGVTQTPRYLIKTRGQQVTLSCSPISGHRSVSWYQQTPGQGLQFLFEYFSETQRNKGNFPGRFSGRQFSNSRSEMNVSTLELGDSALYLCASSLPGQVNTEAFFGQGTRLTVV.

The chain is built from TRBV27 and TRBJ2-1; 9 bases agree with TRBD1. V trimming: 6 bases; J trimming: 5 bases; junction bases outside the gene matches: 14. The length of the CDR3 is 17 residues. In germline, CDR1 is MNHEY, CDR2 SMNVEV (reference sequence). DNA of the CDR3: TGTGCCAGCAGCCGAGACCGGGACAGGGAGTCGGACAATGAGCAGTTCTTC. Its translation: CASSRDRDRESDNEQFF.

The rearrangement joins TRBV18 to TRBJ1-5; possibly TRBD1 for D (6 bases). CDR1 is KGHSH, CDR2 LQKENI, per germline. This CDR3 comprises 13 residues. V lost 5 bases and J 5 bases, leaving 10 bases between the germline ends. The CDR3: CASSSGVDQPQHF. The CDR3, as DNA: TGTGCCAGCTCATCAGGGGTCGATCAGCCCCAGCATTTT.